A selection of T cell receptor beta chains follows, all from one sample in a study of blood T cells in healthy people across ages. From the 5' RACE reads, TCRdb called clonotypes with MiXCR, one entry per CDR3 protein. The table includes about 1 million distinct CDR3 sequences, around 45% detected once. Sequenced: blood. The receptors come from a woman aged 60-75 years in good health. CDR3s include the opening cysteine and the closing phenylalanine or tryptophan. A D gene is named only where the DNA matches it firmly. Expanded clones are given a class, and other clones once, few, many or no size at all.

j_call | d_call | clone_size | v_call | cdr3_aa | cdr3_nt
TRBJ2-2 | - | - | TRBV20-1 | CSARESGTNTGELFF | TGCAGTGCTAGAGAAAGCGGAACGAACACCGGGGAGCTGTTTTTT
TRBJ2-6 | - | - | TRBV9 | CASSGPPSSGANVLTF | TGTGCCAGCAGCGGACCGCCCAGCTCTGGGGCCAACGTCCTGACTTTC
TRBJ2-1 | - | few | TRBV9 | CASSAPPRNEQFF | TGTGCCAGCAGCGCACCCCCGCGGAATGAGCAGTTCTTC
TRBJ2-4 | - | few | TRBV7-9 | CASSLRSGLAKNIQYF | TGTGCCAGCAGCTTAAGATCAGGGCTAGCCAAAAACATTCAGTACTTC
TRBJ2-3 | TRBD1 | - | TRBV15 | CATSRGQGASDTQYF | TGTGCCACCAGCAGGGGACAGGGGGCATCAGATACGCAGTATTTT
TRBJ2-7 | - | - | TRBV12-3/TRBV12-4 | CASSFRRDRTYEQYF | TGTGCCAGCAGTTTCAGGCGGGACAGAACCTACGAGCAGTACTTC
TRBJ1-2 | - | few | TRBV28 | CASSFGVGGYGYTF | TGTGCCAGCAGTTTTGGTGTCGGAGGCTATGGCTACACCTTC
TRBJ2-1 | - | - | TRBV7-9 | CASSLPEISYNEQFF | TGTGCCAGCAGCTTACCGGAGATCTCCTACAATGAGCAGTTCTTC
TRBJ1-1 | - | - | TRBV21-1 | CASSNLQDPKEAGGTEAFF | TGTGCCAGCAGTAACCTCCAAGATCCCAAAGAGGCAGGCGGGACTGAAGCTTTCTTT
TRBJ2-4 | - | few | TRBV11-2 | CASSLRDWDSYF | TGTGCCAGCAGCCTCAGGGATTGGGACTCGTACTTC
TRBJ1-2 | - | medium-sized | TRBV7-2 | CASSQGLRGGYTF | TGTGCCAGCAGCCAAGGGTTGAGGGGAGGCTACACCTTC
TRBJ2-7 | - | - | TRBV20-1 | CSARGAGRAYEQYF | TGCAGTGCTAGAGGGGCGGGACGGGCCTACGAGCAGTACTTC
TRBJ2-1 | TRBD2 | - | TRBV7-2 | CASSLARSGMGEQFF | TGTGCCAGCAGCTTGGCCCGTAGCGGGATGGGTGAGCAGTTCTTC
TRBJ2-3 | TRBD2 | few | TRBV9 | CASSVEVAGGSTDTQYF | TGTGCCAGCAGCGTAGAGGTAGCGGGAGGCAGCACAGATACGCAGTATTTT
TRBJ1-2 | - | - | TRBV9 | CASRMAGQTYGYTF | TGTGCCAGCAGAATGGCAGGACAAACCTATGGCTACACCTTC
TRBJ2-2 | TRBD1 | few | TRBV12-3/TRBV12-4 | CASSTVQGADTGELFF | TGTGCCAGCAGTACAGTACAGGGGGCAGACACCGGGGAGCTGTTTTTT
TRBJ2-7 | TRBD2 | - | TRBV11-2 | CASSLLTSGPYEQYF | TGTGCCAGCAGCTTATTAACTAGCGGGCCTTACGAGCAGTACTTC
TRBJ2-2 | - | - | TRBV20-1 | CSARAYGSNTGELFF | TGCAGTGCTAGAGCCTACGGGTCGAACACCGGGGAGCTGTTTTTT
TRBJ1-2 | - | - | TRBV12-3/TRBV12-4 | CASSLARKGGGYTF | TGTGCCAGCAGTTTAGCGCGGAAGGGAGGGGGCTACACCTTC
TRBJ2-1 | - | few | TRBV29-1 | CSVGGGSLYNEQFF | TGCAGCGTCGGGGGCGGGAGTCTTTACAATGAGCAGTTCTTC
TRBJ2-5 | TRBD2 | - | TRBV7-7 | CASSSRGTSGSQWEQYF | TGCGCCAGCAGCTCAAGAGGGACTAGCGGGAGTCAGTGGGAGCAGTACTTC
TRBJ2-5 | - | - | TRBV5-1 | CASSLAALVGETQYF | TGCGCCAGCAGCTTGGCCGCCCTAGTCGGCGAGACCCAGTACTTC
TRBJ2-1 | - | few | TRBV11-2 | CASSFGRTKGNEQFF | TGTGCCAGCAGCTTCGGCCGTACAAAGGGGAATGAGCAGTTCTTC
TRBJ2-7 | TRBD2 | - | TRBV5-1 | CASSFGLRDYSNLKGSYEQYF | TGCGCCAGCAGCTTTGGACTCCGGGACTACTCTAACCTTAAGGGCTCCTACGAGCAATACTTC
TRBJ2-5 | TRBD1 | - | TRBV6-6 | CASSWTGLNEEKEAQYF | TGTGCCAGCAGTTGGACAGGTCTTAATGAGGAAAAAGAGGCCCAGTACTTC
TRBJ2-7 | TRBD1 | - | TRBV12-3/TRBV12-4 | CASSFLDRGYEQYF | TGTGCCAGCAGTTTCTTGGACAGGGGGTACGAGCAGTACTTC